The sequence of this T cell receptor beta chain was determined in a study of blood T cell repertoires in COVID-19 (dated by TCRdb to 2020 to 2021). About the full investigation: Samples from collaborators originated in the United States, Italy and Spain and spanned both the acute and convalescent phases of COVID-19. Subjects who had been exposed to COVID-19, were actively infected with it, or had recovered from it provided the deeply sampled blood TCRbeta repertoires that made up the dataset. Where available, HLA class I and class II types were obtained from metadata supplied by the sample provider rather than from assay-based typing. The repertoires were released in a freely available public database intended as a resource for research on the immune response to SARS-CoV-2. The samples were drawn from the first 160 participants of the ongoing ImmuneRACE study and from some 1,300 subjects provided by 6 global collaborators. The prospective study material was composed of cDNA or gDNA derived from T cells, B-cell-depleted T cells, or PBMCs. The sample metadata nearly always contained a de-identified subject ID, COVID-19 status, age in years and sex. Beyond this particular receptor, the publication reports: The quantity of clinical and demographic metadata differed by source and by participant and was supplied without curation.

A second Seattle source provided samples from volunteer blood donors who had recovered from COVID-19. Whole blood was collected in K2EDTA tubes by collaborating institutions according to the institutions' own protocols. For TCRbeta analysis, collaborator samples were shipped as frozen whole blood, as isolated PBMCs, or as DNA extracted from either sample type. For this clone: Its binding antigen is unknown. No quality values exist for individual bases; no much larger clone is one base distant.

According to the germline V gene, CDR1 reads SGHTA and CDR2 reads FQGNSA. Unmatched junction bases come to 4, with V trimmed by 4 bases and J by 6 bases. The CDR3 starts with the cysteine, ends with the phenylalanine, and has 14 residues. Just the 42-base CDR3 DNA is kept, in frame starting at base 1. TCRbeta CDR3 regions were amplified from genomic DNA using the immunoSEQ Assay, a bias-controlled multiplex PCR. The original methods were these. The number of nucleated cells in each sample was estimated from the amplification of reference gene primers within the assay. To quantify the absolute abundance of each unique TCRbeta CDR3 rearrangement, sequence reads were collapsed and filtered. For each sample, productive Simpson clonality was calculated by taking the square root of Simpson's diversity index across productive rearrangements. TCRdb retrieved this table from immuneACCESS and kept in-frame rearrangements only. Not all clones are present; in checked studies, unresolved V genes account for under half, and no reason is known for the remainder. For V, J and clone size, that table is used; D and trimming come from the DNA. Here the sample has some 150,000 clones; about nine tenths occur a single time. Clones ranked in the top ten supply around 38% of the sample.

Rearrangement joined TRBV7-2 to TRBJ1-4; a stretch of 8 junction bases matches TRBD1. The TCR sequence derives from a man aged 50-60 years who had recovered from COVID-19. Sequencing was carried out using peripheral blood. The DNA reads TGTGCCAGCAGCTCCGGACAGGGCGATGAAAAACTGTTTTTT. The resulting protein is CASSSGQGDEKLFF.